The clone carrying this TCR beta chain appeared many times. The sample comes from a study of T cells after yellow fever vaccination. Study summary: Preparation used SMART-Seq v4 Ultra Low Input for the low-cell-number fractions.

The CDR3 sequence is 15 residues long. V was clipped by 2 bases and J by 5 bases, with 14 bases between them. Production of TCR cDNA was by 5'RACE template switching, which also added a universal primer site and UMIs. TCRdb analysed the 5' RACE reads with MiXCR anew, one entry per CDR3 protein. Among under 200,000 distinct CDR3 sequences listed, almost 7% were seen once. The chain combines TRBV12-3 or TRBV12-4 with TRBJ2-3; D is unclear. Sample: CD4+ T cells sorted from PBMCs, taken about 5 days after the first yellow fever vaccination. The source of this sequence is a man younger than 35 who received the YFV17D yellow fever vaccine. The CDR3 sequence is CASSLISSWEDTQYF. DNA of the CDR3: TGTGCCAGCAGTTTAATTAGCTCGTGGGAAGATACGCAGTATTTT.